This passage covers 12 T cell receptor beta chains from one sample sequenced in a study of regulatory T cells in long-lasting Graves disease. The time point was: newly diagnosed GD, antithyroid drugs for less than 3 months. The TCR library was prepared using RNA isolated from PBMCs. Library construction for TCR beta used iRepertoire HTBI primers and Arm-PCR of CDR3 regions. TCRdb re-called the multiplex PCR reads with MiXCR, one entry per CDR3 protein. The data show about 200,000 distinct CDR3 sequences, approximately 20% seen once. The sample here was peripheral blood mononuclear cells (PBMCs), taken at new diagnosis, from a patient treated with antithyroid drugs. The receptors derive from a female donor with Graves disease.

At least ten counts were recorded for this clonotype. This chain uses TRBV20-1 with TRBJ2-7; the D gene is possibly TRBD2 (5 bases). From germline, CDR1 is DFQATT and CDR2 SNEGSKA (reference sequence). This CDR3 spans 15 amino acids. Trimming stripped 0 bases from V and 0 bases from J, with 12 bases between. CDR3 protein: CSARDYVSGSYEQYF. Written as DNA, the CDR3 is TGCAGTGCTAGAGATTACGTGAGCGGCTCCTACGAGCAGTACTTC.

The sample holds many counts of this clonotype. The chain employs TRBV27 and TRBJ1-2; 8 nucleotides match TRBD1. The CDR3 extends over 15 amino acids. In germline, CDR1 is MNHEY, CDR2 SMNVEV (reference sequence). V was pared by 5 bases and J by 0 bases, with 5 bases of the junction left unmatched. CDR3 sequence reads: CASSIDRGANYGYTF. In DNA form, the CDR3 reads TGTGCCAGCAGTATAGACAGGGGAGCTAACTATGGCTACACCTTC.

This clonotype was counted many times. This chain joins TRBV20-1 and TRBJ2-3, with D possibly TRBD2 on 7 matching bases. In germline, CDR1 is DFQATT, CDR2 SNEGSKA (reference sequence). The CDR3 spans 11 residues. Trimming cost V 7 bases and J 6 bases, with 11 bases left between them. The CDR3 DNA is TGCAGTGTTGGGGGGGCGGATACGCAGTATTTT. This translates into CSVGGADTQYF.

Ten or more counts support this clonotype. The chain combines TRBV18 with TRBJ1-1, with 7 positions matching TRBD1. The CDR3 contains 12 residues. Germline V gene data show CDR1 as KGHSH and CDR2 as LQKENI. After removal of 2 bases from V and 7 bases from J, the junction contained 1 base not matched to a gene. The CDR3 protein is CASSPNRGEAFF. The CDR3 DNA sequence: TGTGCCAGCTCACCAAACAGGGGTGAAGCTTTCTTT.

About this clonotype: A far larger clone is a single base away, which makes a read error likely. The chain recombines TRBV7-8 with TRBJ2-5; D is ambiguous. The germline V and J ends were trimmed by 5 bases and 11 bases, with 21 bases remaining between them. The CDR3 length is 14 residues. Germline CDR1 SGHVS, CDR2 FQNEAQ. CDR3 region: CASSPASRDNEQYF. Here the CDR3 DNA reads TGTGCCAGCAGCCCCGCGTCTAGAGACAATGAGCAGTACTTC.

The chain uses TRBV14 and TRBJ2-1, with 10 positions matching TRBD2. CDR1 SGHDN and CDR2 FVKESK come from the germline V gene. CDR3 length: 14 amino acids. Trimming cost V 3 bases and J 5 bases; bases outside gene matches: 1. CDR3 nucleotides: TGTGCCAGCAGCCAGCTAGCGGGGGACAATGAGCAGTTCTTC. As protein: CASSQLAGDNEQFF.

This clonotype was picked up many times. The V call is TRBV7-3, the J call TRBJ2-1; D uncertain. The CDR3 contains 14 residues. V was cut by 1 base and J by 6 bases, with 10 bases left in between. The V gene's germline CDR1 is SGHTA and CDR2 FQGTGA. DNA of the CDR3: TGTGCCAGCAGCTTAAGTCCTAGTGGCAATGAGCAGTTCTTC. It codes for CASSLSPSGNEQFF. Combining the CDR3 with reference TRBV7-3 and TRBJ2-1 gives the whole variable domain GAGVSQTPSNKVTEKGKYVELRCDPISGHTALYWYRQSLGQGPEFLIYFQGTGAADDSGLPNDRFFAVRPEGSVSTLKIQRTERGDSAVYLCASSLSPSGNEQFFGPGTRLTVL.

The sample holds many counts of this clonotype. The CDR3 sequence: CASGLGQGRGYTF. CDR3 nucleotides: TGTGCTAGTGGTTTGGGTCAGGGGAGAGGCTACACCTTC. The chain couples TRBV12-5 to TRBJ1-2; TRBD1 is a possible D gene (6 bases). Per the germline V gene, CDR1 is LGHNT and CDR2 is FRNRAP. The CDR3 is made up of 13 amino acids. V was pared by 1 base and J by 8 bases, with 11 bases between.

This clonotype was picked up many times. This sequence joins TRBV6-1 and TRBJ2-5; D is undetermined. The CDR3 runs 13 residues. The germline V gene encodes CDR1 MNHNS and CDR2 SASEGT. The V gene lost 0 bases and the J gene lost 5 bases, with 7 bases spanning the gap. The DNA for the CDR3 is TGTGCCAGCAGTGAAGCTTCGAGGGAGACCCAGTACTTC. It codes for CASSEASRETQYF.

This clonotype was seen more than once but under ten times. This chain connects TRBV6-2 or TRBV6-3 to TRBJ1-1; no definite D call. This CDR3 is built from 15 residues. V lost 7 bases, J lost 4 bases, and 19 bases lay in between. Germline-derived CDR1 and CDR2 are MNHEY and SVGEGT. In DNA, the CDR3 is TGTGCCAGCAACTACCCAAGTGGAGGGTCCACTGAAGCTTTCTTT. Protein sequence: CASNYPSGGSTEAFF.

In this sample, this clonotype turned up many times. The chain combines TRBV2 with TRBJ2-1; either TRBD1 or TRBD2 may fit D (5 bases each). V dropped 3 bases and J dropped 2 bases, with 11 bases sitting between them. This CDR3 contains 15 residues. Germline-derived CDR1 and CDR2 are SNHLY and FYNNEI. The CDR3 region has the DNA TGTGCCAGCAGTGACCCGGGGCGGACCTACAATGAGCAGTTCTTC. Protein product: CASSDPGRTYNEQFF.

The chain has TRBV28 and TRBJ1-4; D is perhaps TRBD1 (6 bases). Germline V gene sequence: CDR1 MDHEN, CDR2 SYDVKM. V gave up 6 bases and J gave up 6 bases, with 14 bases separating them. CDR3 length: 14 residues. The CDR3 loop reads CASSDRLGDEKLFF. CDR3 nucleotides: TGTGCCAGCAGCGACAGGCTTGGGGATGAAAAACTGTTTTTT.